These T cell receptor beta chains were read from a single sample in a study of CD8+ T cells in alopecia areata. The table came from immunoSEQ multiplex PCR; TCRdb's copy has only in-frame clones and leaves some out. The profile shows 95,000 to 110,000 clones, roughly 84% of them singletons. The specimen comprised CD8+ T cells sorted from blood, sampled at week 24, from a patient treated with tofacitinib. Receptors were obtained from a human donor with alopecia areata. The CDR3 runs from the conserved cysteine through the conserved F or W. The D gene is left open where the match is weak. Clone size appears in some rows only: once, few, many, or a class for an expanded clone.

CDR3nt: TGTGCCAGCAGTTACCCCCAGGGGTACACCGGGGAGCTGTTTTTT; CDR3aa: CASSYPQGYTGELFF; v_gene: TRBV6-6; d_gene: NA; abundance: NA; j_gene: TRBJ2-2
CDR3nt: TGTGCCAGCAGGCAGGGACAAGCGAACACTGAAGCTTTCTTT; CDR3aa: CASRQGQANTEAFF; v_gene: TRBV6-5; d_gene: NA; abundance: NA; j_gene: TRBJ1-1
CDR3nt: TGCGCCAGCAGCCAAGATCTCAACAATGAGCAGTTCTTC; CDR3aa: CASSQDLNNEQFF; v_gene: TRBV4-1; d_gene: NA; abundance: NA; j_gene: TRBJ2-1
CDR3nt: TGTGCCAGCAGTTTATTGGGGGGGCAGCCCCAGCATTTT; CDR3aa: CASSLLGGQPQHF; v_gene: TRBV27; d_gene: NA; abundance: NA; j_gene: TRBJ1-5
CDR3nt: TGTGCCAGCAGCGTTACGCGGGGGGCTTCAGATACGCAGTATTTT; CDR3aa: CASSVTRGASDTQYF; v_gene: TRBV9; d_gene: TRBD2; abundance: NA; j_gene: TRBJ2-3
CDR3nt: TGCGCCAGCAGCGTGGGGGTTTACAATGAGCAGTTCTTC; CDR3aa: CASSVGVYNEQFF; v_gene: TRBV4-3; d_gene: NA; abundance: once; j_gene: TRBJ2-1
CDR3nt: TGTGCCAGCAGCTTAAACGCGCAGGGTGGCTACGAGCAGTACTTC; CDR3aa: CASSLNAQGGYEQYF; v_gene: TRBV7-8; d_gene: NA; abundance: NA; j_gene: TRBJ2-7
CDR3nt: TGTGCCAGCAGCGTAGCGGGGGAGACCTACAATGAGCAGTTCTTC; CDR3aa: CASSVAGETYNEQFF; v_gene: TRBV9; d_gene: NA; abundance: NA; j_gene: TRBJ2-1
CDR3nt: TGTGCCAGCAGCGTAGATGGGGACTCCTCTTACGACAATGAGCAGTTCTTC; CDR3aa: CASSVDGDSSYDNEQFF; v_gene: TRBV9; d_gene: NA; abundance: NA; j_gene: TRBJ2-1
CDR3nt: TGTGCCAGTAGTATTTGGACAGGGGACGATGAGCAGTTCTTC; CDR3aa: CASSIWTGDDEQFF; v_gene: TRBV19; d_gene: TRBD1; abundance: NA; j_gene: TRBJ2-1
CDR3nt: TGTGCCACGGGACAGGGGGCCTACGAGCAGTACTTC; CDR3aa: CATGQGAYEQYF; v_gene: TRBV7-2; d_gene: TRBD1; abundance: NA; j_gene: TRBJ2-7
CDR3nt: TGTGCCAGTAGCCAAACAGGGTTCGGCAATGAGCAGTTCTTC; CDR3aa: CASSQTGFGNEQFF; v_gene: TRBV19; d_gene: NA; abundance: NA; j_gene: TRBJ2-1
CDR3nt: TGTGCCAGCAGCTTTTCCGGAACCTACAATGAGCAGTTCTTC; CDR3aa: CASSFSGTYNEQFF; v_gene: TRBV5-6; d_gene: NA; abundance: NA; j_gene: TRBJ2-1
CDR3nt: TGTGCCAGCAGCCACCCAGGGGACCCCGGGGAGCTGTTTTTT; CDR3aa: CASSHPGDPGELFF; v_gene: TRBV4-2; d_gene: NA; abundance: NA; j_gene: TRBJ2-2
CDR3nt: TGCGCCAGCAGCCCATGGACTAGCGCCACAGATACGCAGTATTTT; CDR3aa: CASSPWTSATDTQYF; v_gene: TRBV4-3; d_gene: TRBD2; abundance: NA; j_gene: TRBJ2-3
CDR3nt: TGTGCCAGCAGCCCGGGGACTTCCCACGAGCAGTACTTC; CDR3aa: CASSPGTSHEQYF; v_gene: TRBV7-8; d_gene: NA; abundance: NA; j_gene: TRBJ2-7
CDR3nt: TGTGCCAGCAGTCCCGGGACAGCAGCCTGGGAGCAGTACTTC; CDR3aa: CASSPGTAAWEQYF; v_gene: TRBV2; d_gene: TRBD1; abundance: NA; j_gene: TRBJ2-7
CDR3nt: TGTGCCAGCAGCTCCCCCTCCTACGAGCAGTACTTC; CDR3aa: CASSSPSYEQYF; v_gene: TRBV7-9; d_gene: NA; abundance: NA; j_gene: TRBJ2-7
CDR3nt: TGTGCCAGCTCACCAGGACTTGAAGCTTTCTTT; CDR3aa: CASSPGLEAFF; v_gene: TRBV18; d_gene: NA; abundance: NA; j_gene: TRBJ1-1